The rows below give T cell receptor beta chains drawn from one sample of a study of blood T cell repertoires in COVID-19. Measured with immunoSEQ multiplex PCR; TCRdb has only the in-frame clones, and not every one. Of over 200,000 clones listed, about 85% are singletons. Input material: PBMCs or T cells enriched from blood (not recorded which). Every receptor here comes from a man between 25 and 39 years old who had recovered from COVID-19. Each CDR3 is given with its conserved first and last residue. The order of the fields is J gene, clone size, V gene, CDR3 protein. Size tells how often a clone was seen (once, few, many) or the class of an expanded clone, and some rows leave it out.

j_call: TRBJ2-1
clone_size: -
v_call: TRBV14
cdr3_aa: CASSQNRVPYNEQFF

j_call: TRBJ1-2
clone_size: many
v_call: TRBV6-1
cdr3_aa: CASTPGYGYTF

j_call: TRBJ2-1
clone_size: -
v_call: TRBV4-2
cdr3_aa: CASSQDFGGGSYNEQFF

j_call: TRBJ2-5
clone_size: -
v_call: TRBV4-2
cdr3_aa: CASSPRLGQETQYF

j_call: TRBJ2-3
clone_size: -
v_call: TRBV7-9
cdr3_aa: CASSLDTGTSRTSTDTQYF

j_call: TRBJ1-5
clone_size: -
v_call: TRBV12-3/TRBV12-4
cdr3_aa: CASRDSFNQPQHF

j_call: TRBJ2-1
clone_size: -
v_call: TRBV7-9
cdr3_aa: CASMRGGLFDEQFF

j_call: TRBJ2-1
clone_size: -
v_call: TRBV29-1
cdr3_aa: CSVTDRSGNEQFF

j_call: TRBJ2-7
clone_size: once
v_call: TRBV6-5
cdr3_aa: CASHRSTGFGEQYF

j_call: TRBJ2-3
clone_size: -
v_call: TRBV11-2
cdr3_aa: CASSSGLAGGDTQYF